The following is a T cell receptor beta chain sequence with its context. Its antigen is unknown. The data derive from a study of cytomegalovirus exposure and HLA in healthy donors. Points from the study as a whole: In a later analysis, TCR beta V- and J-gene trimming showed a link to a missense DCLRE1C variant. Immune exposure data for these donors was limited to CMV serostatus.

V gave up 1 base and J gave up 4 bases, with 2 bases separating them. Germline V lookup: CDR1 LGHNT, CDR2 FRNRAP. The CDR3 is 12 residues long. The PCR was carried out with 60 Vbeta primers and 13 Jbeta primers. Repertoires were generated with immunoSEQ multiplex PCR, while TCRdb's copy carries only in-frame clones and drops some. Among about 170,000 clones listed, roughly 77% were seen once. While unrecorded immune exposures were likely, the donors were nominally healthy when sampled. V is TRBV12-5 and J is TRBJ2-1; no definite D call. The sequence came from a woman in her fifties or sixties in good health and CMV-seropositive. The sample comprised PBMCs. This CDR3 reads CASGLAYNEQFF. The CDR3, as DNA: TGTGCTAGTGGTTTGGCTTACAATGAGCAGTTCTTC.